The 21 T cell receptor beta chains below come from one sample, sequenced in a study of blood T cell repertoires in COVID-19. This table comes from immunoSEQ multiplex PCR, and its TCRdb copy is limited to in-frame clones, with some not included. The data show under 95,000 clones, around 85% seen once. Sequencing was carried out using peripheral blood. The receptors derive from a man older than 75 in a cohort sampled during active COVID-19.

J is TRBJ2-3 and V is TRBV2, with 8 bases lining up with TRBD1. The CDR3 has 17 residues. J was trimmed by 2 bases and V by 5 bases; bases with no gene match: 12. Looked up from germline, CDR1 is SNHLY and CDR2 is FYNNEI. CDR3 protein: CASSRQIGQGFTDTQYF. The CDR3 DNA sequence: TGTGCCAGCAGTAGACAGATTGGACAGGGCTTCACAGATACGCAGTATTTT.

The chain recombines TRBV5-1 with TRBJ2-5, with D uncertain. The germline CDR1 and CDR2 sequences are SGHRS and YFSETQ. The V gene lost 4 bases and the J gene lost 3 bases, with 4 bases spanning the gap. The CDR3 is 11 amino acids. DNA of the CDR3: TGCGCCAGCAGCCTAGAAGAGACCCAGTACTTC. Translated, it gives CASSLEETQYF.

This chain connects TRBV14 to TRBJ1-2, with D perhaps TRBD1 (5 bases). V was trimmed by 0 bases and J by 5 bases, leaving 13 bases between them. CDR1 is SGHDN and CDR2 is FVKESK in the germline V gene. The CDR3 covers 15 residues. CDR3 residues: CASSQDRRGVYGYTF. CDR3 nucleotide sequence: TGTGCCAGCAGCCAAGACAGGCGGGGGGTATATGGCTACACCTTC.

Here the CDR3 reads CASSRGGDGNEQFF. The DNA for the CDR3 is TGTGCCAGCAGCAGGGGAGGGGATGGGAATGAGCAGTTCTTC. The chain links TRBV28 to TRBJ2-1; D possibly corresponds to TRBD2 (7 bases). The CDR3 is 14 amino acids. The germline V gene encodes CDR1 MDHEN and CDR2 SYDVKM. V dropped 6 bases and J dropped 7 bases, with 16 bases sitting between them.

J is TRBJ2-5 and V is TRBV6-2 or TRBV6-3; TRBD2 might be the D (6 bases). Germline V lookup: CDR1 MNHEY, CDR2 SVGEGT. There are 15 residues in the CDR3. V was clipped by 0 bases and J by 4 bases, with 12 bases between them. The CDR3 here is CASSYSKLAAETQYF. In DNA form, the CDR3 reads TGTGCCAGCAGTTACTCGAAACTAGCCGCAGAGACCCAGTACTTC.

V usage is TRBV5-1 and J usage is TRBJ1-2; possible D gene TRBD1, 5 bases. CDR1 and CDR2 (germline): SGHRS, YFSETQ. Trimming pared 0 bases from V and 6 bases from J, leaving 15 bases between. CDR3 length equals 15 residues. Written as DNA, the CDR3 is TGCGCCAGCAGCTTGGTGCCAGGGCTGATGGATGGCTACACCTTC. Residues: CASSLVPGLMDGYTF.

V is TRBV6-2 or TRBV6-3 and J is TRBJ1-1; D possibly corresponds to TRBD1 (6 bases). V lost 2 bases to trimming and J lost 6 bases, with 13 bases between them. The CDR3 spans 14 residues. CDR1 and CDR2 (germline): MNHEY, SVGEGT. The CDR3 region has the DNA TGTGCCAGCAGTTACCGGGACACTGAGCCTGAAGCTTTCTTT. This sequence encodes CASSYRDTEPEAFF.

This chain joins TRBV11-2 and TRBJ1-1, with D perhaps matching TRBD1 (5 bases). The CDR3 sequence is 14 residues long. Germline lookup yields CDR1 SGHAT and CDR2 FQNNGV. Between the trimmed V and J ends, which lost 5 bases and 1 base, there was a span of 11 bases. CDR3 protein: CASSLDTQNTEAFF. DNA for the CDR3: TGTGCCAGCAGCCTGGACACACAGAACACTGAAGCTTTCTTT.

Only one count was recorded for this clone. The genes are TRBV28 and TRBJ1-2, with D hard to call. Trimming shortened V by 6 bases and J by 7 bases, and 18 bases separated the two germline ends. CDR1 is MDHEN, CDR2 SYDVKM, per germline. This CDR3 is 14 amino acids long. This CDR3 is CASSRPGTTPGYTF. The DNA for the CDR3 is TGTGCCAGCAGCCGCCCTGGAACGACTCCTGGCTACACCTTC.

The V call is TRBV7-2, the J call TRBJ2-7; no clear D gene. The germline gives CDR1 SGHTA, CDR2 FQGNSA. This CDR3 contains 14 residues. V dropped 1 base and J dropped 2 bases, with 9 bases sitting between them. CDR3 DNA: TGTGCCAGCAGCTTAGACGGTATTCCCTACGAGCAGTACTTC. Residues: CASSLDGIPYEQYF.

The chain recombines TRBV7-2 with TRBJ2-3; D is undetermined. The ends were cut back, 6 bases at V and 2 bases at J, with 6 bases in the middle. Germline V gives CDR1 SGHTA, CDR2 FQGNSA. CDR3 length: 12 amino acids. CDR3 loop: CASRTFTDTQYF. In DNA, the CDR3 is TGTGCCAGCAGGACTTTCACAGATACGCAGTATTTT.

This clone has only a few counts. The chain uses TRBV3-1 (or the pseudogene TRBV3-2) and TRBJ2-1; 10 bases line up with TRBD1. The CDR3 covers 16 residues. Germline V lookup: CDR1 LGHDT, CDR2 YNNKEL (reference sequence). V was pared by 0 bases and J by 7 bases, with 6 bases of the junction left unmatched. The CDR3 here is CASSQEDRGLMNEQFF. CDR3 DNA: TGTGCCAGCAGCCAAGAGGACAGGGGGTTGATGAATGAGCAGTTCTTC.

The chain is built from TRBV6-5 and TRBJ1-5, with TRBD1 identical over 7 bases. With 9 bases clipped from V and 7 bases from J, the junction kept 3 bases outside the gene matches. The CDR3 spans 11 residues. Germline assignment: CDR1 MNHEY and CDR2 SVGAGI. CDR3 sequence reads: CASNRGQPQHF. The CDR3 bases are TGTGCCAGTAACAGGGGACAGCCCCAGCATTTT.

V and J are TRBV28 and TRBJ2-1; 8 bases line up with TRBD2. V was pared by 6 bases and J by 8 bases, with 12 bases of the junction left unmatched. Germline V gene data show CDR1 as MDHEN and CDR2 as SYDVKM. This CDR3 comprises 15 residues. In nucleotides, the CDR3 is TGTGCCAGCAGGTCTCCGGGACTAGATATCCATGAGCAGTTCTTC. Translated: CASRSPGLDIHEQFF. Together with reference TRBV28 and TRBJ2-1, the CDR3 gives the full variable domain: DVKVTQSSRYLVKRTGEKVFLECVQDMDHENMFWYRQDPGLGLRLIYFSYDVKMKEKGDIPEGYSVSREKKERFSLILESASTNQTSMYLCASRSPGLDIHEQFFGPGTRLTVL.

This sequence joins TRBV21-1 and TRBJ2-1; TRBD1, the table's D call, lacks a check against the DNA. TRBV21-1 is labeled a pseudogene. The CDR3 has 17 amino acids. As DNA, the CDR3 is TGTGCCAGCAGCAACCCACTTTGGGACAGGGTTGAGGATGAGCAGTTCTTC. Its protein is CASSNPLWDRVEDEQFF.

CDR3 amino acids: CASSLVGGLETQYF. The CDR3 DNA follows: TGCGCCAGCAGCTTGGTCGGGGGGCTGGAGACCCAGTACTTC. The chain uses TRBV5-1 and TRBJ2-5, with a weak D call TRBD2 (7 bases). The ends were cut back, 0 bases at V and 5 bases at J, with 11 bases in the middle. CDR1 is SGHRS and CDR2 is YFSETQ in the germline V gene. There are 14 residues in the CDR3.

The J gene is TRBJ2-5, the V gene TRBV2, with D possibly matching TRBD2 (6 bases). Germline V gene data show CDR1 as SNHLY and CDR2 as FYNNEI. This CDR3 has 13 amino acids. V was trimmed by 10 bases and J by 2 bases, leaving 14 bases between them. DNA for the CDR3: TGTGCCAACTCGGGACTCTCACAAGAGACCCAGTACTTC. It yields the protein CANSGLSQETQYF.

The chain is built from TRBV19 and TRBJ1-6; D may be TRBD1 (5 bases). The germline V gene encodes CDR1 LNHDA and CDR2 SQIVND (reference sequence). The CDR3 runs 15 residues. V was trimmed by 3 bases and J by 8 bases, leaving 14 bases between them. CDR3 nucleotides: TGTGCCAGTAGTATCGTCCAGACACAGGATTCACCCCTCCACTTT. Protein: CASSIVQTQDSPLHF.

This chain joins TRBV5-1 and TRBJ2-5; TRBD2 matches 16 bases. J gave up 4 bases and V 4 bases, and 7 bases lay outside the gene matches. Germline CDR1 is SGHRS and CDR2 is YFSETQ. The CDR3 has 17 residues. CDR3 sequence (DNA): TGCGCCAGCAGCCCGCCGGGACTAGCGGGGGGGTCAGAGACCCAGTACTTC. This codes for CASSPPGLAGGSETQYF. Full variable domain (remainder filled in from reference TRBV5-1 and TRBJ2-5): KAGVTQTPRYLIKTRGQQVTLSCSPISGHRSVSWYQQTPGQGLQFLFEYFSETQRNKGNFPGRFSGRQFSNSRSEMNVSTLELGDSALYLCASSPPGLAGGSETQYFGPGTRLLVL.

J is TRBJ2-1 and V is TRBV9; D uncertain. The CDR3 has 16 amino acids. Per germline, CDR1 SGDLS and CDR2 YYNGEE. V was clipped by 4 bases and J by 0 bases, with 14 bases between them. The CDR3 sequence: CASSLGGSSSYNEQFF. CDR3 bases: TGTGCCAGCAGCTTGGGTGGGTCTAGCTCCTACAATGAGCAGTTCTTC.

The CDR3 coding sequence is TGTGCCAGCAGATCAGGGACAGGGGGTTCCTACAATGAGCAGTTCTTC. Protein sequence: CASRSGTGGSYNEQFF. The chain is built from TRBV2 and TRBJ2-1; 11 bases map to TRBD1. Germline CDR1 is SNHLY and CDR2 is FYNNEI. The CDR3 spans 16 residues. Trimming cost V 6 bases and J 1 base; bases outside gene matches: 5.